This T cell receptor beta chain originates from a study of cytotoxic CD8 clonotypes in ibrutinib-treated CLL. Study information: Median treatment time before response sampling was approximately twelve months, range 6 to 36. Study results and caveats: Once treatment began, public clonotypes, which were uncommon, contracted or stayed stable.

In regard to this clone: Its antigen is not identified.

Cryopreserved PBMCs were the source of about 2.2 micrograms of genomic DNA, which went to TCR beta libraries. Depth targeted 1 in 200,000 to 1 in 1 million T cells, averaging 10x coverage per clonotype. The assay was immunoSEQ multiplex PCR, and TCRdb's table has in-frame clones only and misses some. The sample holds tens of thousands of clones, approximately 52% seen once. Trimming left V 6 bases short and J 10 bases short, with 18 bases between. The germline V gene encodes CDR1 MDHEN and CDR2 SYDVKM. This CDR3 comprises 13 residues. This receptor was obtained from a human donor with chronic lymphocytic leukemia. V gene TRBV28 combines with J gene TRBJ1-2, with a tentative D call TRBD1 (5 bases). Sequenced material: PBMCs, taken after 24 months of ibrutinib treatment. CDR3 in amino acids: CASSPDWGKDYTF. CDR3 nucleotides: TGTGCCAGCAGCCCCGACTGGGGGAAGGACTACACCTTC.